The next 32 T cell receptor beta chains were all read from a single sample in a study of blood T cells in healthy people across ages. Then a second PCR, running roughly 7 to 11 cycles, was carried out with a sample-barcoded 5' primer and a J-beta primer mix. MiXCR, run by TCRdb on the 5' RACE reads, gives a single entry per CDR3 protein. There are about 1 million distinct CDR3 sequences in the sample; around 43% occur only once, and under 20% lies in the top ten. The sequenced sample consisted of blood. Every receptor here comes from a woman aged 55-70 years in good health.

The chain couples TRBV27 to TRBJ2-7; maybe TRBD1 (6 bases). The CDR3 totals 15 residues. The V gene lost 6 bases and the J gene lost 2 bases, with 17 bases spanning the gap. Germline V CDR1 and CDR2: MNHEY, SMNVEV (reference sequence). CDR3 in amino acids: CASRLGPGQPYEQYF. The DNA of the CDR3 is TGTGCCAGCAGACTCGGCCCCGGACAGCCCTACGAGCAGTACTTC.

The CDR3 spells CASSVEGRTPSQETQYF. The CDR3 region has the DNA TGCGCCAGCAGTGTAGAAGGTCGGACACCCTCCCAAGAGACCCAGTACTTC. The rearrangement links TRBV10-1 to TRBJ2-5, with D perhaps matching TRBD1 (5 bases). V lost 4 bases and J 1 base, leaving 19 bases between the germline ends. The germline gives CDR1 WNHNN, CDR2 SYGVQD (reference sequence). The CDR3 extends over 17 amino acids.

V is TRBV7-2 and J is TRBJ2-1; the D is unclear. V dropped 7 bases and J dropped 0 bases, with 7 bases sitting between them. CDR1 is SGHTA, CDR2 FQGNSA, per germline. The CDR3 is 13 amino acids. CDR3 coding DNA: TGTGCCAGCACCCCGCGCTCCTACAATGAGCAGTTCTTC. Translating gives CASTPRSYNEQFF. Filled out from reference TRBV7-2 and TRBJ2-1, the complete variable domain reads GAGVSQSPSNKVTEKGKDVELRCDPISGHTALYWYRQSLGQGLEFLIYFQGNSAPDKSGLPSDRFSAERTGGSVSTLTIQRTQQEDSAVYLCASTPRSYNEQFFGPGTRLTVL.

There are a few counts of this clonotype. CDR3 sequence (DNA): TGTGCCAGCAGCCGACCCCCCTACAGGGACCACTACGAGCAGTACTTC. Translated, it gives CASSRPPYRDHYEQYF. This chain joins TRBV6-6 and TRBJ2-7; the D gene is possibly TRBD1 (6 bases). This CDR3 is built from 16 residues. The germline gives CDR1 MNHNY, CDR2 SVGAGI (reference sequence). Trimming cost V 6 bases and J 3 bases, with 21 bases left between them.

This chain joins TRBV27 and TRBJ1-1; no firm D call. There are 13 residues in the CDR3. Germline V gene lookup returns CDR1 MNHEY and CDR2 SMNVEV (reference sequence). Trimming pared 0 bases from V and 7 bases from J, leaving 9 bases between. The CDR3 DNA reads TGTGCCAGCAGTTTATCGCCGGGGAATGAAGCTTTCTTT. Encoded protein: CASSLSPGNEAFF.

This chain joins TRBV6-2 or TRBV6-3 and TRBJ2-7; 9 nucleotides match TRBD2. The CDR3 is 14 amino acids. V trimming: 7 bases; J trimming: 4 bases; junction bases outside the gene matches: 8. Germline-derived CDR1 and CDR2 are MNHEY and SVGEGT. DNA of the CDR3: TGTGCCAGCAAAGGGGCTAGCGGGATATACGAGCAGTACTTC. It yields the protein CASKGASGIYEQYF.

This clonotype came up a few times. The chain combines TRBV5-1 with TRBJ2-4; 8 bases agree with TRBD1. Gene TRBJ2-7 matches the end of the DNA better, so the J call may be wrong. Germline V gene sequence: CDR1 SGHRS, CDR2 YFSETQ. This CDR3 spans 12 amino acids. CDR3 region: CASAYDRGEQYF. In nucleotides, the CDR3 is TGCGCCAGTGCCTATGACAGGGGCGAGCAGTACTTC.

The rearrangement links TRBV20-1 to TRBJ2-3; weak D call: TRBD1 (5 bases). The CDR3 has 13 residues. The ends were cut back, 6 bases at V and 7 bases at J, with 17 bases in the middle. CDR1 is DFQATT, CDR2 SNEGSKA, per germline (reference sequence). CDR3 residues: CSAQTVGDNTQYF. CDR3 in DNA: TGCAGTGCCCAGACAGTTGGGGATAATACGCAGTATTTT.

The rearrangement uses TRBV10-3 and TRBJ2-1; 7 positions match TRBD2. The DNA matches TRBJ2-7 better at its end, which makes the J call doubtful. Germline loops: CDR1 ENHRY, CDR2 SYGVKD. There are 15 residues in the CDR3. The DNA of the CDR3 is TGTGCCATCAGCGCTAGCGGAGGCTCCTACAATGAGCAGTACTTC. Protein product: CAISASGGSYNEQYF.

The chain links TRBV20-1 to TRBJ2-3; perhaps TRBD2 as D (5 bases). The length of the CDR3 is 14 residues. Per the germline V gene, CDR1 is DFQATT and CDR2 is SNEGSKA (reference sequence). CDR3 region: CAPQRIISTDTQYF. As DNA, the CDR3 is TGCGCACCCCAGCGGATTATTAGCACAGATACGCAGTATTTT.

The chain joins TRBV25-1 to TRBJ1-2; D gene ambiguous. V was cut by 7 bases and J by 2 bases, with 17 bases left in between. The germline V gene encodes CDR1 MGHDK and CDR2 SYGVNS. The CDR3 covers 15 residues. The CDR3 DNA reads TGTGCCAGCAAGGGCAGACTTACTAAAAACTATGGCTACACCTTC. Translating it yields CASKGRLTKNYGYTF.

This CDR3 is CASSILAGVDLNEQFF. The CDR3 nucleotides read TGTGCCAGTAGTATTCTAGCGGGAGTGGATCTAAATGAGCAGTTCTTC. The V gene is TRBV19, the J gene TRBJ2-1; TRBD2 matches at 10 bases. The V gene's germline CDR1 is LNHDA and CDR2 SQIVND (reference sequence). V dropped 3 bases and J dropped 7; count of bases not matched to a gene: 9. This CDR3 has 16 amino acids.

J is TRBJ2-1 and V is TRBV9; D might be TRBD1 or TRBD2, each matching 6 bases. CDR3 size: 16 residues. With 4 bases removed from V and 2 bases from J, the gap between germline ends came to 16 bases. CDR1 SGDLS and CDR2 YYNGEE come from the germline V gene. CDR3 region: CASSPDRTNAYNEQFF. The CDR3 DNA sequence: TGTGCCAGCAGCCCCGACAGGACTAACGCCTACAATGAGCAGTTCTTC.

This chain connects TRBV9 to TRBJ2-1; 7 positions match TRBD2. The DNA end favors TRBJ2-7, so the J call may be wrong. In germline, CDR1 is SGDLS, CDR2 YYNGEE. CDR3 length: 14 residues. This chain's CDR3 is CASSVGAGYNEQYF. The CDR3 DNA is TGTGCCAGCAGCGTCGGAGCGGGGTACAATGAGCAGTACTTC.

This clonotype was observed a single time. The chain joins TRBV28 to TRBJ2-1; D uncertain. Looked up from germline, CDR1 is MDHEN and CDR2 is SYDVKM. Trimming shortened V by 11 bases and J by 4 bases, and 12 bases separated the two germline ends. The CDR3 runs to 12 residues. For the CDR3, the DNA is TGTGCCGGCGGAACAGCGTACAATGAGCAGTTCTTC. Protein sequence: CAGGTAYNEQFF.

The CDR3 spells CATSQPGQGANQPQHF. In DNA form, the CDR3 reads TGTGCCACCAGTCAACCGGGACAGGGGGCGAATCAGCCCCAGCATTTT. This sequence joins TRBV15 and TRBJ1-5; TRBD1 matches 12 bases. With 6 bases clipped from V and 4 bases from J, the junction kept 7 bases outside the gene matches. Germline V gene sequence: CDR1 LNHNV, CDR2 YYDKDF (reference sequence). The CDR3 runs to 16 residues.

This chain connects TRBV20-1 to TRBJ1-5, with 7 nucleotides matching TRBD1. The CDR3 loop spans 16 amino acids. Looked up from germline, CDR1 is DFQATT and CDR2 is SNEGSKA (reference sequence). V gave up 0 bases and J gave up 3 bases; unmatched junction bases: 8. The CDR3 DNA reads as TGCAGTGCTAGAGATCTAGGCCAGGGGGACAATCAGCCCCAGCATTTT. Translated: CSARDLGQGDNQPQHF.

The chain recombines TRBV4-1 with TRBJ2-1, with D maybe TRBD2 (7 bases). V shed 3 bases and J shed 9 bases, with 12 bases lying between them. Germline lookup yields CDR1 MGHRA and CDR2 YSYEKL. CDR3 length: 13 residues. CDR3 DNA sequence: TGCGCCAGCAGCCAGGAAAGGGGGGGTGAGCAGTTCTTC. It is translated as CASSQERGGEQFF.

V usage is TRBV28 and J usage is TRBJ2-1; 10 nucleotides align to TRBD2. Germline CDR1 and CDR2: MDHEN and SYDVKM. The J segment lost 5 bases and the V segment lost 8 bases, leaving 3 bases of the junction unmatched. This CDR3 has 13 amino acids. CDR3 bases: TGTGCCAGCGAGCGGGGGGGCGACAATGAGCAGTTCTTC. Its translation is CASERGGDNEQFF.

This clonotype was recorded at least ten times. The genes are TRBV4-1 and TRBJ2-1, with TRBD2 identical over 9 bases. Losses at the gene ends were 1 base for V and 8 bases for J; bases not matched to a gene: 12. The CDR3 is 17 residues long. CDR1 and CDR2 from the germline V gene are MGHRA and YSYEKL. In nucleotides, the CDR3 is TGCGCCAGCAGCCAAGTATTGTCGGCTAGCGGGATTGATGAGCAGTTCTTC. Its protein product is CASSQVLSASGIDEQFF.

This clonotype was observed a handful of times. V gene TRBV12-3 or TRBV12-4 combines with J gene TRBJ2-3; 9 bases line up with TRBD2. This CDR3 spans 15 amino acids. J was trimmed by 4 bases and V by 6 bases; bases with no gene match: 8. The CDR3 sequence: CASRRAGGGADTQYF. In DNA, the CDR3 is TGTGCCAGCAGAAGAGCGGGAGGCGGAGCAGATACGCAGTATTTT.

The table lists this clonotype with a few counts. This sequence joins TRBV20-1 and TRBJ2-1, with 7 bases fitting TRBD2. V dropped 3 bases and J dropped 6; count of bases not matched to a gene: 8. Germline V gene sequence: CDR1 DFQATT, CDR2 SNEGSKA (reference sequence). The CDR3 consists of 14 residues. This CDR3 is CSASPPSGGNEQFF. The CDR3 DNA reads TGCAGTGCTAGTCCCCCTAGCGGCGGCAATGAGCAGTTCTTC.

The chain is built from TRBV5-1 and TRBJ2-1; 10 bases are a match to TRBD2. The CDR3 has 13 residues. V lost 8 bases, J lost 5 bases, and 4 bases stayed unmatched. Germline V gene sequence: CDR1 SGHRS, CDR2 YFSETQ. The DNA for the CDR3 is TGCGCCAGTGCCGGGACTAGCGACAATGAGCAGTTCTTC. Amino acid sequence: CASAGTSDNEQFF.

This clonotype was counted between two and nine times. This chain connects TRBV20-1 to TRBJ1-2; the D is unclear. V lost 3 bases, J lost 4 bases, and 12 bases lay in between. Looked up from germline, CDR1 is DFQATT and CDR2 is SNEGSKA (reference sequence). The CDR3 is 13 amino acids. CDR3: CSARTPTGYGYTF. DNA of the CDR3: TGCAGTGCTAGGACCCCGACTGGCTATGGCTACACCTTC.

This clonotype was recorded a few times. The chain couples TRBV5-1 to TRBJ2-7; D might be TRBD2 (6 bases). This CDR3 has 16 amino acids. V lost 3 bases and J lost 4, with 20 bases in between. CDR1 is SGHRS, CDR2 YFSETQ, per germline. The CDR3 here is CASSSLDREYDYEQYF. The CDR3 DNA reads TGCGCCAGCAGCTCCCTGGACCGGGAGTATGATTACGAGCAGTACTTC.

This clonotype showed up just once. The chain uses TRBV29-1 and TRBJ2-1, with 12 positions matching TRBD2. The CDR3 is 14 amino acids. Germline assignment: CDR1 SQVTM and CDR2 ANQGSEA. J lost 10 bases, V lost 3 bases, and 7 bases had no gene match. For the CDR3, the DNA is TGCAGCGTTGACCTACTAGCGGGAGGACAAGAGCAGTTCTTC. This translates into CSVDLLAGGQEQFF.

This clonotype has just a few counts. This chain's CDR3 is CSARDVVAGVDTQYF. CDR3 in DNA: TGCAGTGCTAGAGATGTGGTAGCGGGAGTAGATACGCAGTATTTT. The chain has TRBV20-1 and TRBJ2-3; 9 bases agree with TRBD2. V was clipped by 0 bases and J by 5 bases; unmatched bases: 6. Germline CDR1 and CDR2: DFQATT and SNEGSKA (reference sequence). CDR3 size: 15 residues.

This clonotype was seen only once. The rearrangement links TRBV5-6 to TRBJ1-2; D call uncertain. Germline values: CDR1 SGHDT, CDR2 YYEEEE. V lost 3 bases and J 3 bases, leaving 9 bases between the germline ends. CDR3 length equals 13 residues. The CDR3 protein is CASSYGEDYGYTF. CDR3 bases: TGTGCCAGCAGCTACGGGGAAGACTATGGCTACACCTTC.

This chain links TRBV7-2 with TRBJ2-2; no clear D gene. V lost 5 bases to trimming and J lost 6 bases, with 4 bases between them. The germline V gene has CDR1 SGHTA and CDR2 FQGNSA. This CDR3 spans 11 amino acids. CDR3 in amino acids: CASSNAGELFF. The CDR3 nucleotides are TGTGCCAGCAGCAACGCCGGGGAGCTGTTTTTT.

The chain couples TRBV27 to TRBJ2-1; 7 bases agree with TRBD1. The CDR3 is 12 amino acids. Germline V gene lookup returns CDR1 MNHEY and CDR2 SMNVEV (reference sequence). V lost 5 bases and J lost 9; bases outside the gene matches: 4. In DNA, the CDR3 is TGTGCCAGCAGTCACAACAGGGGTGAGCAGTTCTTC. It encodes CASSHNRGEQFF.

The chain combines TRBV7-9 with TRBJ2-3, with 7 bases lining up with TRBD1. Germline V gene data show CDR1 as SEHNR and CDR2 as FQNEAQ (reference sequence). Germline trimming cut 5 bases from V and 4 bases from J; bases unmatched to any gene: 12. The CDR3 loop spans 16 amino acids. The CDR3 coding sequence is TGTGCCAGCAGCCCCAGGGGGACCAGCAGAGCAGATACGCAGTATTTT. It is translated as CASSPRGTSRADTQYF.

In its sample, this clonotype was seen a few times. The chain carries TRBV4-2 and TRBJ2-1; the D gene is possibly TRBD1 (5 bases). Looked up from germline, CDR1 is LGHNA and CDR2 is YNFKEQ. The ends were cut back, 8 bases at V and 8 bases at J, with 16 bases in the middle. This CDR3 comprises 13 residues. CDR3 protein: CASGKGSPDEQFF. CDR3 DNA sequence: TGTGCCAGCGGTAAGGGGTCTCCGGATGAGCAGTTCTTC.